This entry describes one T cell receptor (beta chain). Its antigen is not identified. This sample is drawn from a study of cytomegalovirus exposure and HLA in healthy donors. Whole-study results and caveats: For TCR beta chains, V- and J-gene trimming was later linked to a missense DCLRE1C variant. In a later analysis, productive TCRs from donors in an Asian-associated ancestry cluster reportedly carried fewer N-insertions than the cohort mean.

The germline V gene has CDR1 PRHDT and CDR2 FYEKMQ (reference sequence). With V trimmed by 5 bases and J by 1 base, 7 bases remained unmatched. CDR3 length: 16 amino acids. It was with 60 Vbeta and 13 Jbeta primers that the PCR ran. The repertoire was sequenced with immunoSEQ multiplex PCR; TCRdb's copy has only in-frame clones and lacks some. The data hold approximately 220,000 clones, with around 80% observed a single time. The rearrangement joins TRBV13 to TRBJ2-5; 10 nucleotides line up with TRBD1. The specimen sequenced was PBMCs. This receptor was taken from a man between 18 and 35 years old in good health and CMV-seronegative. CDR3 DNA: TGTGCCAGCAGCCATAAGACAGGGGGCCTCCAAGAGACCCAGTACTTC. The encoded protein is CASSHKTGGLQETQYF.